Presented here are 17 T cell receptor beta chains from one specimen sequenced in a study of T cell repertoires in cytomegalovirus infection. TCRdb re-called the reads with MiXCR, one entry per CDR3 protein. The sample lists roughly 640,000 distinct CDR3 sequences, approximately 24% occurring once. Sequencing was performed on CD8+ T cells from PBMCs. The origin of the receptors is a human donor in good health (CMV status not recorded). Some clones in this sample may be carry-over from other donors' samples.

The table lists this clonotype with many counts. V usage is TRBV6-2 or TRBV6-3 and J usage is TRBJ1-1, with a weak D call TRBD1 (5 bases). Between the trimmed V and J ends, which lost 10 bases and 5 bases, there was a span of 11 bases. CDR1 and CDR2 (germline): MNHEY, SVGEGT. The CDR3 length is 11 residues. This CDR3 reads CAIQGGTEAFF. In DNA, the CDR3 is TGTGCCATTCAGGGAGGTACTGAAGCTTTCTTT.

This clonotype has only a few counts. The chain combines TRBV7-9 with TRBJ1-1, with D possibly matching TRBD1 (5 bases). This CDR3 region has 15 residues. V lost 5 bases, J lost 3 bases, and 16 bases lay in between. Germline CDR1 reads SEHNR; CDR2 reads FQNEAQ (reference sequence). Here the CDR3 reads CASSTSRAGDTEAFF. CDR3 sequence (DNA): TGTGCCAGCAGCACTTCCCGCGCGGGGGACACTGAAGCTTTCTTT.

This clonotype has only a few counts. V and J are TRBV5-4 and TRBJ2-7, with 7 nucleotides matching TRBD2. The CDR3 is made up of 14 amino acids. The ends lost 6 bases at V and 4 bases at J; junction bases unmatched: 10. Germline V gene lookup returns CDR1 SGHNT and CDR2 YYREEE (reference sequence). The CDR3 protein is CASTPREGGYEQYF. As DNA, the CDR3 is TGTGCCAGCACCCCGAGGGAGGGAGGGTACGAGCAGTACTTC.

The rearrangement uses TRBV19 and TRBJ1-1, with TRBD1 matching 10 bases. The V gene end was trimmed by 6 bases and the J gene end by 7 bases; junction bases not matched to a gene: 5. Germline lookup yields CDR1 LNHDA and CDR2 SQIVND (reference sequence). This CDR3 is built from 13 residues. CDR3 region: CASRTGGKVEAFF. Written as DNA, the CDR3 is TGTGCCAGTAGGACAGGGGGCAAGGTTGAAGCTTTCTTT.

This clonotype was recorded at least ten times. The chain combines TRBV4-1 with TRBJ1-1, with no clear D. Germline values: CDR1 MGHRA, CDR2 YSYEKL. This CDR3 is built from 15 residues. Trimming left V 0 bases short and J 1 base short, with 9 bases between. The CDR3 here is CASSQDPGPNTEAFF. Written as DNA, the CDR3 is TGCGCCAGCAGCCAAGATCCAGGTCCGAACACTGAAGCTTTCTTT.

The rearrangement links TRBV6-2 or TRBV6-3 to TRBJ2-1; D not resolved. Trimming pared 10 bases from V and 4 bases from J, leaving 11 bases between. The CDR3 runs to 12 residues. The V gene's germline CDR1 is MNHEY and CDR2 SVGEGT. The CDR3 protein is CATKWAYNEQFF. The CDR3 coding sequence is TGTGCCACCAAGTGGGCATACAATGAGCAGTTCTTC.

The chain employs TRBV4-2 and TRBJ2-2; 8 bases align to TRBD1. The CDR3 runs to 17 residues. Germline V gene data show CDR1 as LGHNA and CDR2 as YNFKEQ. V lost 3 bases, J lost 4 bases, and 10 bases stayed unmatched. CDR3 region: CASSQEDRVDSTGELFF. Here the CDR3 DNA reads TGTGCCAGCAGCCAGGAGGACAGGGTCGATAGCACCGGGGAGCTGTTTTTT.

The rearrangement uses TRBV12-3 or TRBV12-4 and TRBJ1-6, with a possible D match to TRBD1 (6 bases). Deletions cut 3 bases from V and 8 bases from J, with 20 bases between. The length of the CDR3 is 17 residues. CDR3 DNA sequence: TGTGCCAGCAGTTTCTCGCCATCAGGGGAGGTTGATTCACCCCTCCACTTT. As protein: CASSFSPSGEVDSPLHF.

This clonotype was detected many times. The V gene is TRBV7-8, the J gene TRBJ2-2; perhaps TRBD1 as D (6 bases). In germline, CDR1 is SGHVS, CDR2 FQNEAQ. The V and J ends lost 4 bases and 0 bases respectively, with 9 bases between them. The CDR3 is 15 amino acids. CDR3 protein: CASSSQGTNTGELFF. The DNA of the CDR3 is TGTGCCAGCAGCTCTCAGGGGACGAACACCGGGGAGCTGTTTTTT.

This clonotype was counted at least ten times. Here the CDR3 reads CASSFDPGLYNEQFF. The CDR3 coding sequence is TGTGCCAGCAGCTTCGACCCGGGACTCTACAATGAGCAGTTCTTC. This chain connects TRBV7-2 to TRBJ2-1, with D tentatively TRBD2 (6 bases). Trimming took 3 bases from V and 3 from J, leaving 12 bases between them. Germline-derived CDR1 and CDR2 are SGHTA and FQGNSA. This CDR3 spans 15 amino acids.

In this sample, this clonotype turned up many times. V usage is TRBV19 and J usage is TRBJ2-2; 7 bases fit TRBD1. After removal of 3 bases from V and 3 bases from J, the junction contained 4 bases not matched to a gene. Germline assignment: CDR1 LNHDA and CDR2 SQIVND (reference sequence). The CDR3 length is 15 residues. In DNA, the CDR3 is TGTGCCAGTAGTATCGTGACAGGGTACACCGGGGAGCTGTTTTTT. Its protein is CASSIVTGYTGELFF. The full variable domain, its missing parts supplied by reference TRBV19 and TRBJ2-2, is DGGITQSPKYLFRKEGQNVTLSCEQNLNHDAMYWYRQDPGQGLRLIYYSQIVNDFQKGDIAEGYSVSREKKESFPLTVTSAQKNPTAFYLCASSIVTGYTGELFFGEGSRLTVL.

This clonotype was observed a handful of times. This chain uses TRBV20-1 with TRBJ2-2; perhaps D is TRBD1 or TRBD2 (5 bases each). This CDR3 has 13 residues. Germline V gives CDR1 DFQATT, CDR2 SNEGSKA (reference sequence). The V gene lost 7 bases and the J gene lost 0 bases, with 9 bases spanning the gap. Written as DNA, the CDR3 is TGCAGTGGAGGGGCCCCGAACACCGGGGAGCTGTTTTTT. This translates into CSGGAPNTGELFF.

The chain has TRBV20-1 and TRBJ1-4, with D possibly matching TRBD1 (6 bases). With 5 bases removed from V and 6 bases from J, the gap between germline ends came to 16 bases. This CDR3 has 14 amino acids. Germline lookup yields CDR1 DFQATT and CDR2 SNEGSKA (reference sequence). The CDR3 nucleotides are TGCAGTGCTTTTCGACAGGCGACGGATGAAAAACTGTTTTTT. Its translation: CSAFRQATDEKLFF.

In regard to this clonotype: Possible read error: a much larger clone is one base away. In this CDR3 the conserved last residue, phenylalanine or tryptophan, is missing, so a read error is likely. V usage is TRBV7-8 and J usage is TRBJ1-4, with a tentative D call TRBD1 (5 bases). Germline V CDR1 and CDR2: SGHVS, FQNEAQ. V was shortened by 6 bases and J by 8 bases, with 22 bases between the two germline ends. There are 16 residues in the CDR3. The DNA of the CDR3 is TGTGCCAGCAGGTCTACAGGTGAACACGCCGTGGAAAAACTGTTTTTA. Its translation is CASRSTGEHAVEKLFL.

To note about this clonotype: One base away lies a much larger clone, so this may be a sequencing read error. The V and J genes are TRBV6-1 and TRBJ2-7, with TRBD1 identical over 8 bases. This CDR3 contains 15 residues. The germline gives CDR1 MNHNS, CDR2 SASEGT. CDR3 DNA sequence: TGTGCCAACAGTGAAATCGGACAGGGATTTAACGAGCAGTACGTC. It translates to CANSEIGQGFNEQYV.

This clonotype has ten or more counts. V gene TRBV7-2 combines with J gene TRBJ1-1, with TRBD1 matching 9 bases. CDR3 length: 15 residues. Germline V gives CDR1 SGHTA, CDR2 FQGNSA. J gave up 2 bases and V 5 bases, and 6 bases lay outside the gene matches. CDR3 DNA: TGTGCCAGCAGCCCGTGGGACAGGGTTAACACTGAAGCTTTCTTT. Protein: CASSPWDRVNTEAFF.

This clonotype was seen repeatedly, ten times or more. The V and J genes are TRBV7-8 and TRBJ1-1; a possible D gene is TRBD1 (6 bases). The CDR3 extends over 15 amino acids. V was cut by 5 bases and J by 7 bases, with 20 bases left in between. The V gene's germline CDR1 is SGHVS and CDR2 FQNEAQ. The CDR3 loop reads CASSTTTGPGHEAFF. CDR3 nucleotides: TGTGCCAGCAGCACGACGACAGGTCCCGGGCATGAAGCTTTCTTT.